This T cell receptor beta chain originates from a study of lymphopenia after photon versus proton radiotherapy. Study-wide points: After lymphocyte nadir, photon-treated repertoires showed oligoclonal expansion, especially CD8+ Temra.

Sequenced by immunoSEQ multiplex PCR; TCRdb stores in-frame clones only, minus some. This table holds around 26,000 clones, about four fifths found once. This CDR3 comprises 16 residues. The J segment lost 0 bases and the V segment lost 5 bases, leaving 7 bases of the junction unmatched. Germline V gene data show CDR1 as LNHDA and CDR2 as SQIVND (reference sequence). On this clone itself: The antigen is undetermined.

This sample comprised peripheral blood, obtained from a patient treated with photon-based radiotherapy. This rearrangement joins TRBV19 to TRBJ1-5, with TRBD1 matching over 7 bases. The sequence was obtained from a man aged 45-60 years with gastric cancer. Here the CDR3 reads CASSPRTGNSNQPQHF. The CDR3 DNA follows: TGTGCCAGTAGTCCAAGGACAGGTAATAGCAATCAGCCCCAGCATTTT.